This TCR beta chain was sequenced for a study of PD-1 blockade in classical Hodgkin lymphoma. Points from the study as a whole: Only CD4+ TCR diversity, not CD8+, had risen significantly by C4D1. Exclusion was applied to patients who started nivolumab under 1 year after ASCT. Lower baseline TCR diversity marked trial partial responders and progressors.

TCRdb keeps only in-frame clones here, not all; method: immunoSEQ multiplex PCR. The sample gives about 40,000 clones, over 80% of which show up once; 9% to 10% is in the top ten. In the case of this clone: Antigen specificity is unknown.

In every patient, relapse followed autologous stem cell transplantation, while exposure to brentuximab vedotin differed. Germline CDR1 is SGHRS and CDR2 is YFSETQ. The V end was cut by 4 bases, the J end by 0 bases, with 7 bases between. There are 14 residues in the CDR3. Source: peripheral blood mononuclear cells (PBMCs), taken at baseline. The clonotype comes from a human donor with classical Hodgkin lymphoma. The chain has TRBV5-1 and TRBJ1-4; D call uncertain. The CDR3 coding sequence is TGCGCCAGCAGCCTGGACCCAACTAATGAAAAACTGTTTTTT. It yields the protein CASSLDPTNEKLFF.